This section outlines one T cell receptor beta chain sequence together with its context. Its antigen is not known. The PCR contained 60 Vbeta and 13 Jbeta primers. Libraries were prepared by immunoSEQ multiplex PCR; TCRdb keeps only in-frame clonotypes and omits some of them. In the table there are some 180,000 clones, roughly 80% of which are singletons. The data were obtained in a study of cytomegalovirus exposure and HLA in healthy donors. Study-wide results and caveats: Serostatus for CMV was the only available immune exposure information. A few CMV-associated chains were confirmed in vitro to be specific for CMV antigens. With high specificity and sensitivity, the classifier reportedly diagnosed cytomegalovirus status. Later examination showed HLA-associated TCR beta chains had greater clonal expansion than equally common others.

The sequencing input was PBMCs. The receptor was derived from a male donor in good health and CMV-seronegative.

The CDR3 reads CASSPGRGMGETQYF. CDR3 sequence (DNA): TGTGCCAGCAGCCCCGGCAGGGGGATGGGGGAGACCCAGTACTTC. This chain joins TRBV13 and TRBJ2-5; 7 nucleotides align to TRBD1. This CDR3 region has 15 residues. V lost 5 bases and J lost 5; bases outside the gene matches: 11. Per the germline V gene, CDR1 is PRHDT and CDR2 is FYEKMQ (reference sequence).